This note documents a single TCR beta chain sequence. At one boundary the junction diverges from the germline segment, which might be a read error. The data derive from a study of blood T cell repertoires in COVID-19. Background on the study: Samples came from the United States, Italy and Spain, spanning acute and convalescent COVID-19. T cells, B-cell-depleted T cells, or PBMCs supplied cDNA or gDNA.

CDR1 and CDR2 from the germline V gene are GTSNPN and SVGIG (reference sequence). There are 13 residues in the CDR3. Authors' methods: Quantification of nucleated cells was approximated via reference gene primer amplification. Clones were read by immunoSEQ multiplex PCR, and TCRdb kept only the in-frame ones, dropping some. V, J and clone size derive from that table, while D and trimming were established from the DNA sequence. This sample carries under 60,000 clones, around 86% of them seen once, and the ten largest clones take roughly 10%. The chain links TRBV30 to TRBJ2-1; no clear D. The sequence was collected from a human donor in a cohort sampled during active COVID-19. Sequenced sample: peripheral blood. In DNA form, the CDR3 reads TGTGCCTGGAGTGCGCAGTTTTACAGTGAGCAGTTCTTC. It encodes CAWSAQFYSEQFF.